This TCR beta chain was recovered during a study of T cell changes during pregnancy in multiple sclerosis. Repertoires were generated with immunoSEQ multiplex PCR, while TCRdb's copy carries only in-frame clones and drops some. This table holds 74,000 or so clones, more than 90% found once. There are 15 residues in the CDR3. The germline V gene has CDR1 ENHRY and CDR2 SYGVKD. J was trimmed by 0 bases and V by 5 bases; bases with no gene match: 1. This sequence joins TRBV10-3 and TRBJ2-5, with 12 bases lining up with TRBD2. The TCR was taken from a female donor with multiple sclerosis, enrolled in a pregnancy study. The sample here was CD4+ T cells from peripheral blood mononuclear cells, taken before pregnancy. CDR3 sequence reads: CAISSSGGDQETQYF. The CDR3 nucleotides are TGTGCCATCAGTTCTAGCGGGGGGGACCAAGAGACCCAGTACTTC.